Below, 20 T cell receptor beta chains from the same sample are listed, as sequenced in a study of cytomegalovirus exposure and HLA in healthy donors. Primers: 60 Vbeta forward and 13 Jbeta reverse. Profiling relied on immunoSEQ multiplex PCR, and the TCRdb table lists in-frame clones only, not all of them. Here the sample spans 110,000 to 150,000 clones, under 90% being singletons. Material for sequencing was PBMCs. The source is a man aged 35-49 years in good health and CMV-seronegative.

This sequence joins TRBV21-1 and TRBJ1-2. TRBV21-1 is recorded as a pseudogene. CDR3 length: 13 amino acids. Here the CDR3 reads CASSKAREYGYTF. The DNA of the CDR3 is TGTGCCAGCAGCAAAGCCCGGGAGTATGGCTACACCTTC.

In this sample, this clone turned up a few times. The chain joins TRBV5-1 to TRBJ1-5; 8 positions match TRBD1. The length of the CDR3 is 15 residues. Germline loops: CDR1 SGHRS, CDR2 YFSETQ. V gave up 2 bases and J gave up 3 bases; unmatched junction bases: 4. In DNA form, the CDR3 reads TGCGCCAGCAGCTTAGACAGGGGAAACAATCAGCCCCAGCATTTT. Its translation: CASSLDRGNNQPQHF.

V and J are TRBV28 and TRBJ1-1, with 8 bases matching TRBD1. CDR3 size: 15 residues. Trimming cost V 6 bases and J 5 bases; bases outside gene matches: 11. The germline gives CDR1 MDHEN, CDR2 SYDVKM. CDR3 coding DNA: TGTGCCAGCAGGTTGCCGACAGGGGAGTATACTGAAGCTTTCTTT. It codes for CASRLPTGEYTEAFF.

This rearrangement joins TRBV7-2 to TRBJ2-5; 8 bases are a match to TRBD1. The V segment lost 0 bases and the J segment 2 bases; nucleotides outside the gene matches: 5. This CDR3 spans 16 amino acids. Germline loops: CDR1 SGHTA, CDR2 FQGNSA. The CDR3 nucleotides are TGTGCCAGCAGCTTAGCGCAGGGGGCCGGGCAAGAGACCCAGTACTTC. Protein sequence: CASSLAQGAGQETQYF.

Only a few counts were recorded for this clone. The chain is built from TRBV5-1 and TRBJ1-1; weak D call: TRBD1 (5 bases). This CDR3 has 14 amino acids. V was shortened by 3 bases and J by 4 bases, with 13 bases between the two germline ends. The germline V gene has CDR1 SGHRS and CDR2 YFSETQ. Here the CDR3 reads CASSSLGGITEAFF. The CDR3 bases are TGCGCCAGCAGCTCCCTCGGGGGTATCACTGAAGCTTTCTTT.

The chain couples TRBV19 to TRBJ1-5, with a tentative D call TRBD1 (5 bases). Germline V CDR1 and CDR2: LNHDA, SQIVND (reference sequence). The V gene lost 0 bases and the J gene lost 6 bases, with 6 bases spanning the gap. The CDR3 consists of 13 residues. The CDR3 is CASSIEGAQPQHF. CDR3 coding DNA: TGTGCCAGTAGTATAGAAGGGGCTCAGCCCCAGCATTTT.

The rearrangement uses TRBV6-1 and TRBJ1-3; D possibly corresponds to TRBD1 (6 bases). V lost 2 bases, J lost 3 bases, and 23 bases lay in between. CDR1 and CDR2 from the germline V gene are MNHNS and SASEGT. The CDR3 totals 19 residues. CDR3 sequence: CASSEYPPVQGFFGNTIYF. CDR3 nucleotides: TGTGCCAGCAGTGAATACCCCCCCGTTCAGGGGTTTTTTGGAAACACCATATATTTT.

This clone showed up just a few times. This chain uses TRBV6-4 with TRBJ2-3; 10 bases are a match to TRBD2. J was trimmed by 1 base and V by 2 bases; bases with no gene match: 0. The CDR3 has 15 amino acids. Germline assignment: CDR1 MRHNA and CDR2 SNTAGT. DNA for the CDR3: TGTGCCAGCAGTGACGGGACTAGCGGCACAGATACGCAGTATTTT. Translated: CASSDGTSGTDTQYF.

V gene TRBV4-1 combines with J gene TRBJ1-4, with 9 bases matching TRBD1. The CDR3 is 17 residues long. V was pared by 4 bases and J by 7 bases, with 13 bases of the junction left unmatched. The germline CDR1 and CDR2 sequences are MGHRA and YSYEKL. CDR3 amino acids: CASSPGQGGRRREKLFF. The CDR3 bases are TGCGCCAGCAGCCCGGGACAGGGAGGAAGAAGACGTGAAAAACTGTTTTTT.

The chain has TRBV6-5 and TRBJ1-5; D possibly corresponds to TRBD1 (5 bases). Germline V gene sequence: CDR1 MNHEY, CDR2 SVGAGI. The CDR3 is made up of 14 amino acids. V was shortened by 2 bases and J by 4 bases, with 9 bases between the two germline ends. The CDR3 DNA follows: TGTGCCAGCAGTTACCGGGGGGGTAATCAGCCCCAGCATTTT. It codes for CASSYRGGNQPQHF.

The chain couples TRBV5-1 to TRBJ1-1; perhaps TRBD1 as D (6 bases). V shed 4 bases and J shed 5 bases, with 18 bases lying between them. Germline loops: CDR1 SGHRS, CDR2 YFSETQ. The CDR3 totals 15 residues. CDR3 amino acids: CASSTGQPGGTEAFF. CDR3 sequence (DNA): TGCGCCAGCAGCACCGGACAGCCGGGAGGGACTGAAGCTTTCTTT.

This rearrangement joins TRBV29-1 to TRBJ2-7; D may be TRBD1 (5 bases). The CDR3 loop spans 13 amino acids. Germline lookup yields CDR1 SQVTM and CDR2 ANQGSEA. V lost 3 bases, J lost 2 bases, and 11 bases lay in between. CDR3 residues: CSVDGDSPYEQYF. For the CDR3, the DNA is TGCAGCGTTGATGGCGACAGCCCCTACGAGCAGTACTTC.

V and J are TRBV9 and TRBJ2-7; D perhaps matches TRBD1 (5 bases). Per the germline V gene, CDR1 is SGDLS and CDR2 is YYNGEE. V was pared by 1 base and J by 4 bases, with 9 bases between. This CDR3 has 13 residues. This chain's CDR3 is CASSVRGNYEQYF. For the CDR3, the DNA is TGTGCCAGCAGCGTAAGGGGTAATTACGAGCAGTACTTC.

The gene calls are TRBV23-1 and TRBJ2-7; D is possibly TRBD2 (6 bases). TRBV23-1 is known as an ORF, though its function is uncertain. Trimming took 0 bases from V and 1 from J, leaving 19 bases between them. This CDR3 is 18 amino acids long. This CDR3 is CASSQSMGGRGLSYEQYF. In nucleotides, the CDR3 is TGCGCCAGCAGTCAATCGATGGGCGGGCGGGGACTTTCCTACGAGCAGTACTTC.

The chain joins TRBV27 to TRBJ1-2; D is ambiguous. The V gene lost 1 base and the J gene lost 0 bases, with 12 bases spanning the gap. The V gene's germline CDR1 is MNHEY and CDR2 SMNVEV (reference sequence). The CDR3 is made up of 16 amino acids. CDR3 nucleotides: TGTGCCAGCAGTTTATTCGGGTTTTCCTCTAACTATGGCTACACCTTC. Its protein is CASSLFGFSSNYGYTF.

The chain uses TRBV19 and TRBJ1-4; a weak D match, TRBD1 (5 bases). The V and J ends lost 10 bases and 7 bases respectively, with 16 bases between them. The CDR3 spans 13 residues. Germline CDR1 reads LNHDA; CDR2 reads SQIVND (reference sequence). For the CDR3, the DNA is TGTGCCACCCAGGGCCAGATGAGTGAAAAACTGTTTTTT. This gives the protein CATQGQMSEKLFF.

The V gene is TRBV5-1, the J gene TRBJ1-2; 9 nucleotides align to TRBD1. This CDR3 is built from 16 residues. Germline V gives CDR1 SGHRS, CDR2 YFSETQ. With V trimmed by 4 bases and J by 0 bases, 7 bases remained unmatched. This CDR3 reads CASSRTGAEANYGYTF. CDR3 DNA sequence: TGCGCCAGCAGCAGGACAGGGGCCGAAGCTAACTATGGCTACACCTTC.

This chain connects TRBV6-5 to TRBJ2-2, with no clear D. CDR1 MNHEY and CDR2 SVGAGI come from the germline V gene. Trimming pared 2 bases from V and 1 base from J, leaving 8 bases between. This CDR3 is built from 15 residues. CDR3 in DNA: TGTGCCAGCAGTTACCCCCCAGGGAACACCGGGGAGCTGTTTTTT. Its translation: CASSYPPGNTGELFF.

The chain couples TRBV5-6 to TRBJ1-2; 10 bases match TRBD1. Germline CDR1 reads SGHDT; CDR2 reads YYEEEE. J was trimmed by 4 bases and V by 6 bases; bases with no gene match: 9. The CDR3 is 15 amino acids. DNA for the CDR3: TGTGCCAGCATGACAGGGGGCCTTCCCATCTATGGCTACACCTTC. It is translated as CASMTGGLPIYGYTF.

The chain recombines TRBV28 with TRBJ1-2, with TRBD1 matching over 7 bases. The J segment lost 1 base and the V segment lost 5 bases, leaving 10 bases of the junction unmatched. The CDR3 spans 16 residues. In germline, CDR1 is MDHEN, CDR2 SYDVKM. The CDR3 DNA sequence: TGTGCCAGCAGTCCCGACGGGACAGCCAGTAACTATGGCTACACCTTC. Translating gives CASSPDGTASNYGYTF.